These 27 T cell receptor beta chains were all obtained from the same sample, sequenced in a study of tumor and adjacent non-tumor tissue in lung cancer. TCRbeta libraries were built with three rounds of nested PCR, modified from ARM-PCR. MiXCR, applied by TCRdb to the multiplex PCR reads, yields one record per CDR3 protein. The sample contains over 110,000 distinct CDR3 sequences, approximately 64% of which appear only once. The template was RNA from unsorted bulk tissue. The specimen was lung tumor tissue. These receptors were collected from a man between 60 and 70 years old with small cell lung cancer.

In the case of this clonotype: This is likely a read error, given that the CDR3 carries no conserved phenylalanine or tryptophan at its end. Because the CDR3's place on the DNA is in doubt, the DNA is left out and the CDR3 is given as listed by TCRdb. The chain joins TRBV11-3 to TRBJ1-2; no DNA check was done on the table's D call, TRBD1. The CDR3 length is 12 residues, termini included. From germline, CDR1 is SGHNT and CDR2 YENEEA. CDR3: CASSLGRGTDIL.

The J gene is TRBJ2-1, the V gene TRBV11-1; TRBD2 is a possible D gene (6 bases). The V gene's germline CDR1 is SGHAT and CDR2 FQDESV (reference sequence). The CDR3 has 15 residues. CDR3 loop: CTISLTTAGYNEQFF. The CDR3 nucleotides are TGTACCATCAGCTTAACTACAGCGGGCTACAATGAGCAGTTCTTC.

In this sample, this clonotype turned up a few times. This chain connects TRBV29-1 to TRBJ2-7; 7 nucleotides line up with TRBD2. Germline CDR1 and CDR2: SQVTM and ANQGSEA. This CDR3 has 13 residues. With 3 bases clipped from V and 4 bases from J, the junction kept 6 bases outside the gene matches. CDR3 sequence: CSVEGGAGYEQYF. CDR3 sequence (DNA): TGCAGCGTTGAGGGAGGGGCCGGATACGAGCAGTACTTC.

The chain combines TRBV11-2 with TRBJ1-1; tentative D call: TRBD1 (5 bases). The germline gives CDR1 SGHAT, CDR2 FQNNGV. Trimming took 7 bases from V and 0 from J, leaving 12 bases between them. There are 14 residues in the CDR3. The chain's CDR3 is CASIPGLMNTEAFF. The DNA for the CDR3 is TGTGCCAGCATCCCGGGGCTGATGAACACTGAAGCTTTCTTT.

About this clonotype: Possible read error: a much larger clone is one base away. The chain is built from TRBV5-6 and TRBJ1-5; D is uncertain. The CDR3 has 15 residues. V shed 1 base and J shed 6 bases, with 14 bases lying between them. Germline CDR1 and CDR2: SGHDT and YYEEEE. The chain's CDR3 is CASSLRQTGVQPQHF. The CDR3 DNA reads as TGTGCCAGCAGCTTGCGCCAGACTGGGGTTCAGCCCCAGCATTTT.

By frequency in the sample, this clonotype is medium-sized (0.01 to 0.1%). J is TRBJ2-2 and V is TRBV9; tentatively, D is TRBD1 (5 bases). This CDR3 contains 15 residues. The V gene's germline CDR1 is SGDLS and CDR2 YYNGEE. V gave up 7 bases and J gave up 0 bases, with 13 bases separating them. CDR3 loop: CASSRQFANTGELFF. CDR3 nucleotide sequence: TGTGCCAGCTCCCGACAGTTCGCGAACACCGGGGAGCTGTTTTTT.

In its sample, this clonotype was seen many times. J is TRBJ1-1 and V is TRBV29-1, with D possibly matching TRBD1 (6 bases). The germline V gene encodes CDR1 SQVTM and CDR2 ANQGSEA. The CDR3 consists of 13 residues. Trimming removed 7 bases from V and 0 bases from J, with 12 bases in between. CDR3 protein: CSGTDPMNTEAFF. In DNA, the CDR3 is TGCAGCGGGACAGACCCCATGAACACTGAAGCTTTCTTT.

In its sample, this clonotype was seen many times. The rearrangement links TRBV28 to TRBJ2-6, with a tentative D call TRBD1 (5 bases). Germline V gene data show CDR1 as MDHEN and CDR2 as SYDVKM. There are 18 residues in the CDR3. V lost 3 bases and J 0 bases, leaving 15 bases between the germline ends. CDR3 loop: CASSFRTVRGSGANVLTF. CDR3 in DNA: TGTGCCAGCAGTTTTAGGACGGTTAGGGGCTCTGGGGCCAACGTCCTGACTTTC.

A few counts support this clonotype. This chain's CDR3 is CASSPGTNQETQYF. In DNA form, the CDR3 reads TGCGCCAGCAGCCCTGGGACAAATCAAGAGACCCAGTACTTC. The chain uses TRBV5-1 and TRBJ2-5, with D tentatively TRBD1 (6 bases). Per germline, CDR1 SGHRS and CDR2 YFSETQ. Trimming shortened V by 4 bases and J by 2 bases, and 12 bases separated the two germline ends. This CDR3 is built from 14 residues.

On this clonotype itself: Since no conserved phenylalanine or tryptophan closes the CDR3, a read error is the likely cause. V is TRBV11-2 and J is TRBJ2-1, with a tentative D call TRBD2 (6 bases). Germline V gene sequence: CDR1 SGHAT, CDR2 FQNNGV. There are 12 residues in the CDR3. With 8 bases removed from V and 9 bases from J, the gap between germline ends came to 14 bases. CDR3 nucleotide sequence: TGTGCCAGCTGGAGGGGCGAGGGTGAGCAGTTCATC. Translation gives CASWRGEGEQFI.

This clonotype was seen many times. V and J are TRBV4-1 and TRBJ2-3; 12 nucleotides align to TRBD2. The germline CDR1 and CDR2 sequences are MGHRA and YSYEKL. The CDR3 is 17 amino acids. V lost 0 bases, J lost 3 bases, and 4 bases stayed unmatched. The CDR3 DNA reads as TGCGCCAGCAGCCAAGATCAGACTAGCGGGAGAACAGATACGCAGTATTTT. Translation: CASSQDQTSGRTDTQYF.

Regarding this clonotype: The junction and the germline gene differ at one end; a read error may be behind it. The rearrangement links TRBV11-2 to TRBJ2-5, with D perhaps matching TRBD1 (6 bases). The CDR3 covers 15 residues. Germline V lookup: CDR1 SGHAT, CDR2 FQNNGV. CDR3: CASRLKLTGLDTHYF. The CDR3 DNA is TGTGCCAGCAGATTGAAACTGACAGGTCTAGATACCCATTACTTC. Filled out from reference TRBV11-2 and TRBJ2-5, the complete variable domain reads EAGVAQSPRYKIIEKRQSVAFWCNPISGHATLYWYQQILGQGPKLLIQFQNNGVVDDSQLPKDRFSAERLKGVDSTLKIQPAKLEDSAVYLCASRLKLTGLDTHYFGPGTRLLVL.

This clonotype was detected only a few times. The chain recombines TRBV29-1 with TRBJ1-1; D remains ambiguous. The germline V and J ends were trimmed by 4 bases and 1 base, with 10 bases remaining between them. The CDR3 spans 13 residues. The germline CDR1 and CDR2 sequences are SQVTM and ANQGSEA. The CDR3 here is CSVVVTENTEAFF. The DNA of the CDR3 is TGCAGCGTTGTAGTGACTGAGAACACTGAAGCTTTCTTT.

The chain employs TRBV5-4 and TRBJ2-5, with TRBD1 matching over 7 bases. V shed 1 base and J 2 bases; nucleotides not matched to a gene: 8. There are 16 residues in the CDR3. Germline assignment: CDR1 SGHNT and CDR2 YYREEE (reference sequence). The CDR3 loop reads CASSLSRRGYQETQYF. CDR3 DNA sequence: TGTGCCAGCAGCTTGAGTCGCAGGGGGTATCAAGAGACCCAGTACTTC.

This clonotype was picked up many times. The gene calls are TRBV7-8 and TRBJ1-6; the D gene is possibly TRBD1 (6 bases). Germline lookup yields CDR1 SGHVS and CDR2 FQNEAQ. V was pared by 3 bases and J by 5 bases, with 11 bases between. The CDR3 has 15 amino acids. CDR3 in DNA: TGTGCCAGCAGCTTTAGTAGGGGGAATAATTCACCCCTCCACTTT. The encoded protein is CASSFSRGNNSPLHF.

This clonotype was recorded at least ten times. The chain couples TRBV20-1 to TRBJ2-1; 7 nucleotides agree with TRBD2. CDR1 and CDR2 (germline): DFQATT, SNEGSKA (reference sequence). This CDR3 has 15 amino acids. V was clipped by 3 bases and J by 7 bases; unmatched bases: 12. The CDR3 nucleotides read TGCAGTGCTAGGCGTCTAGCGGTGGGTGGGAATGAGCAGTTCTTC. It encodes CSARRLAVGGNEQFF.

Comments on this clonotype: A read error may produce the germline difference seen at one junction end. The rearrangement joins TRBV6-1 to TRBJ1-2; D might be TRBD1 (5 bases). This CDR3 comprises 13 residues. Germline CDR1 MNHNS, CDR2 SASEGT. CDR3 nucleotide sequence: TGTGCCAACAGTGAACTTTGTGGGACTGGCTACACCTTC. This codes for CANSELCGTGYTF.

Notes on this clonotype: This may stem from a read error, because a much larger clone lies one nucleotide away. The rearrangement joins TRBV29-1 to TRBJ1-1; no clear D gene. Trimming stripped 6 bases from V and 5 bases from J, with 10 bases between. Germline loops: CDR1 SQVTM, CDR2 ANQGSEA. The CDR3 covers 11 residues. The CDR3 protein is CSVRSRTEAFF. The DNA of the CDR3 is TGCAGCGTGCGGTCGAGGACTGAAGCTTTCTTT.

Points on this clonotype: Just one base apart from a much larger clone, this may be a read error. The rearrangement links TRBV6-1 to TRBJ2-3; D uncertain. V lost 8 bases to trimming and J lost 7 bases, with 16 bases between them. The CDR3 has 13 residues. The germline V gene has CDR1 MNHNS and CDR2 SASEGT. DNA of the CDR3: TGTGCCAGCCTTACCCCGGCCTCATATACGCAGTATTTT. Amino acid sequence: CASLTPASYTQYF.

The chain has TRBV4-2 and TRBJ1-2, with D unclear. Germline V gene lookup returns CDR1 LGHNA and CDR2 YNFKEQ. V lost 0 bases to trimming and J lost 5 bases, with 13 bases between them. The CDR3 contains 15 residues. This chain's CDR3 is CASSQESIVGYGYTF. CDR3 DNA: TGTGCCAGCAGCCAAGAATCGATAGTGGGTTATGGCTACACCTTC.

This clonotype has a handful of counts. The chain has TRBV20-1 and TRBJ1-1; maybe TRBD1 (5 bases). This CDR3 region has 15 residues. Trimming pared 6 bases from V and 1 base from J, leaving 18 bases between. The germline gives CDR1 DFQATT, CDR2 SNEGSKA (reference sequence). CDR3 in DNA: TGCAGTGCAAACCTTATCCTTACAGGGAACACTGAAGCTTTCTTT. Protein sequence: CSANLILTGNTEAFF.

To note about this clonotype: With a much larger clone just one base away, this may be a read error. V usage is TRBV6-5 and J usage is TRBJ2-1, with 9 bases matching TRBD2. This CDR3 comprises 17 residues. Germline V gene lookup returns CDR1 MNHEY and CDR2 SVGAGI. J gave up 8 bases and V 6 bases, and 17 bases lay outside the gene matches. The CDR3 reads CASSLRHSASGIHEQFF. For the CDR3, the DNA is TGTGCCAGCAGCCTACGGCATTCGGCTAGCGGGATCCATGAGCAGTTCTTC.

Details on this clonotype: A read error is possible here, since a much larger clone lies one base away. This chain links TRBV4-1 with TRBJ2-7, with D unresolved. Germline CDR1 and CDR2: MGHRA and YSYEKL. The germline V and J ends were trimmed by 3 bases and 6 bases, with 6 bases remaining between them. This CDR3 contains 11 residues. In DNA form, the CDR3 reads TGCGCCAGCAGCCATGGCGTCGAGCAGTACTTC. Translated, it gives CASSHGVEQYF.

This clonotype was observed a handful of times. This chain links TRBV20-1 with TRBJ1-2; D perhaps matches TRBD1 (5 bases). The CDR3 is 14 residues long. Germline V lookup: CDR1 DFQATT, CDR2 SNEGSKA (reference sequence). The V and J ends lost 0 bases and 8 bases respectively, with 16 bases between them. CDR3 loop: CSARDRFQGLGYTF. DNA for the CDR3: TGCAGTGCTAGAGATCGATTCCAGGGTCTCGGCTACACCTTC.

For this clonotype: A read error is likely, as this CDR3 ends without the conserved phenylalanine or tryptophan. The genes are TRBV12-5 and TRBJ1-1; TRBD1 is a possible D gene (5 bases). V shed 4 bases and J shed 1 base, with 16 bases lying between them. The germline V gene encodes CDR1 LGHNT and CDR2 FRNRAP. The CDR3 loop spans 16 amino acids. The CDR3 sequence is CASGWMIGDGNTEAFL. The CDR3 nucleotides read TGTGCTAGTGGTTGGATGATAGGGGATGGGAACACTGAAGCTTTCTTA.

Ten or more counts support this clonotype. This chain connects TRBV6-6 to TRBJ1-6; no definite D call. Germline CDR1 MNHNY, CDR2 SVGAGI (reference sequence). Trimming left V 6 bases short and J 7 bases short, with 16 bases between. The CDR3 covers 15 residues. This CDR3 is CASSHGSSGNSPLHF. For the CDR3, the DNA is TGTGCCAGCAGCCACGGAAGCAGCGGCAATTCACCCCTCCACTTT.

Comment on this clonotype: A read error may produce the germline difference seen at one junction end. V gene TRBV11-2 combines with J gene TRBJ1-2; D ambiguous. The CDR3 runs 14 residues. Germline V lookup: CDR1 SGHAT, CDR2 FQNNGV. The CDR3 nucleotides are TGTGCCAGCAGCTCTCGGGGTGGGCACTATGGATACACCTTC. Translating gives CASSSRGGHYGYTF.